The T cell receptor beta chain under discussion was sequenced for a study of cytomegalovirus exposure and HLA in healthy donors (dated by TCRdb to about 2017). The study in broad terms: An earlier analysis of fewer than 750 of the donors reported roughly 300 Gb of sequence data and 95 million to 120 million unique TCR beta sequences obtained from around 180 million T cells. A handful of DR-DQ haplotypes were handled as single units for association and clustering because linkage in the cohort was strong. A separate validation cohort of approximately 130 different subjects was used in addition to the roughly 700-subject first cohort. Rather than using new phenotypic data, the later analysis identified candidate immune exposures from TCR beta sequences and from how often those sequences occurred across donors. High-throughput TCR immunosequencing, statistical association of individual TCRs with disease status, and machine learning were combined to predict cytomegalovirus infection status. Roughly 320 gigabases of sequencing data and roughly 81 million unique TCR sequences made up an early release that covered some 640 HLA-typed donors. In a later analysis, previously published TCR beta repertoires from 600 to 850 donors were re-analyzed and high-resolution HLA genotyping was added so that TCR occurrence patterns could be studied. Using immunosequencing, the study profiled T cell repertoires from 500 to 800 subjects and related those repertoires to cytomegalovirus serostatus. The genetic ancestry cluster associated with self-reported Caucasian donors included 81% of the 350 to 500 genotyped donors. Every discovery cohort repertoire had been produced on one sequencing platform. Donor age, sex, ethnicity and CMV serostatus were compiled alongside the repertoire data. HLA typing included class I and class II loci at four-digit resolution. Among almost 400 genotyped donors of the cohort, an average of about 240,000 unique TCR beta nucleotide sequences were sequenced per donor, about a sixth of them non-productive. Typing coverage differed by locus: A, B, C, DRB1 and DQB1 were typed in roughly 629-630 donors, DQA1 in 500 to 550, DPA1 in around 600, and DPB1 in about 450. Genome-wide SNP genotypes for about 65% of the 666 donors were used in a later genetic analysis, which treated that subset as a discovery cohort. The study aimed to test whether cataloging public T cell receptors could reveal signatures of past pathogen exposure. An earlier analysis of around 640 of the donors used high-throughput TCR beta sequencing to judge whether each TCR beta V gene segment behaved as functional or pseudogenic. Paper-wide results and their limitations: A cluster of highly shared sequence variants was judged likely to be a technical artifact of the sequencing pipeline. Several of the top co-occurrence clusters appeared to be linked to parvovirus B19, influenza, CMV and Epstein-Barr virus, according to a later analysis. Because HLA typing was unavailable for some donors at each locus, only the typed subset was used in association tests. For the cohort, immune exposure information was limited to CMV serostatus. Because counts were too low, around 18 rarely observed V segments, including chromosome 9 orphons, were left out of the earlier analysis of about 620 of the donors. Linkage disequilibrium might explain the correlated functional status among segregating V segments, but an unknown experimental factor could not be excluded. The study gave a list of more than 150 TCR beta chains associated with cytomegalovirus. The presence/absence analyses assumed that sequencing depth was roughly uniform across donors, and that assumption may not be true. In this cohort, only TCR beta chains were sequenced, and detectable features were limited by the absence of alpha or paired-chain data. Compared with the roughly 670-donor mean, donors in an Asian-associated ancestry cluster had fewer N-insertions in productive TCRs, according to a later genetic analysis. The 87-base-pair reads could not distinguish some IMGT-functional V segments, including TRBV6-2 and TRBV6-3, so those segments were excluded. In a later analysis, HLA-associated TCR beta chains were found to be more clonally expanded and to have lower generation probabilities than equally common non-associated chains. The classifier was reported to diagnose cytomegalovirus status with high specificity and sensitivity in both the original and validation cohorts. While some public TCRs were present in many individuals, most TCR sequences turned up only very rarely across donors. Most CMV-associated TCR beta chains appeared to be HLA-restricted in a later analysis, and the HLA associations seemed to be driven largely by CMV exposure. In an earlier analysis of around 600 of the donors, most TCR beta V segments were observed in productive rearrangements about 90% or about 30% of the time, broadly matching IMGT annotations. Three of the identified cytomegalovirus-associated TCR beta chains were confirmed in vitro to be specific for cytomegalovirus antigens. The authors suggested that the approach could potentially be generalized to other disease states and immunological phenotypes. In a later analysis, the rate of TCR association differed among HLA loci, with DRB1 alleles having the most associated TCRs and HLA-C alleles having the fewest. V-gene and J-gene trimming of TCR beta chains was associated with a missense DCLRE1C variant in a later genetic analysis, and the association was replicated in an independent cohort. A further reported finding was that TCR beta sequences accurately predicted the HLA-A and HLA-B alleles for most subjects in the first cohort. Specific HLA alleles were associated with over 15,000 TCR beta sequences at a false discovery rate of 0.05 in a later analysis. When HLA alleles, especially DR and DQ, strongly co-occurred, attributing TCR associations to individual alleles was difficult.

To prepare the library, the immunoSEQ multiplex PCR assay was applied. For the multiplex PCR, a mixture combining 60 forward primers for TCR Vbeta segments and 13 reverse primers for TCR Jbeta segments was used. A multiplex PCR assay on genomic DNA amplified the CDR3 region of rearranged TCR beta genes. The amplified TCR beta libraries were sequenced on the Illumina HiSeq System as 87-base-pair reads. The paper's processing steps were these. Across the 640 or so repertoires, a later analysis counted approximately 75 million unique TCR beta chains, 9.5 million to 13 million of which were shared by at least two donors. To remove PCR and sequencing errors, raw reads were error-corrected and collapsed into unique sequences using a nearest-neighbor algorithm that merged closely related sequences. To assign V, D and J gene segments, CDR3 sequences were aligned to IMGT reference sequences. For a sequence to be retained, a match of at least six nucleotides was required to both a V gene segment and a J gene segment. Rearrangements were classified as productive when the CDR3 lacked stop codons and remained in frame with V and J, and all other rearrangements were classified as non-productive. Following IMGT convention, CDR3 was defined as the stretch from the second conserved V-encoded cysteine up to the conserved J-encoded phenylalanine. The earlier analysis of a few hundred of the donors excluded sequences that lacked an unambiguous match to a single V gene segment. An earlier analysis of just under 600 of the donors called V segments functional above 56.7% productive rearrangements and segregating when the between-donor standard deviation exceeded 5%. A statistical classification framework was developed to diagnose cytomegalovirus status using the catalog of TCR beta chain sequences. V and J gene assignment, in a later analysis, came from comparing TCR nucleotide sequences with IMGT/GENE-DB human TR gene sequences. A later analysis assigned CDR3 sequences and most-parsimonious VDJ recombination scenarios with the TCRdist pipeline. In a later analysis, every TCR beta chain was defined by the combination of its CDR3 amino acid sequence and its V-gene family, and reads without a unique V-gene family were dropped. To address suspected cross-contamination and a sequencing artifact, a later analysis removed some 620 highly shared, low-generation-probability nucleotide sequences. In a later analysis, a clonal expansion index was calculated for each public chain from normalized within-repertoire ranks of inferred template counts. In a later analysis, generation probabilities were computed with a VDJ recombination model fitted to out-of-frame rearrangements, and the resulting probabilities were checked against IGoR. A later analysis scored TCR-TCR, TCR-HLA and TCR-CMV co-occurrence with hypergeometric tests, applying a repertoire-size bias correction to TCR pairs. False discovery rates were estimated in a later analysis by permuting HLA or CMV assignments 20 times. In a later analysis, co-occurring TCRs were grouped with DBSCAN, and TCRdist sequence similarity was added when clustering was performed within HLA-allele-positive subsets. Repertoires with fewer than 30,000 or more than 120,000 public chains, plus five repertoires with anomalous nucleotide sharing, were excluded from co-occurrence clustering. Sourced from immuneACCESS, this table was stored by TCRdb with only in-frame sequences that have V and J called. A share of the clones is absent; for the studies checked, an unresolved V gene accounts for under half, and the remainder has no known explanation. D and trimming come from the DNA, and the V and J calls and clone size come from that table. This sample has about 130,000 clones in its table, and 75% to 90% of those were observed once. 1% of the sample rests with the top ten.

For this clone: The clone's antigen remains unknown. It has no much larger one-base neighbor in the sample; base qualities were not kept.

The cohort comprised hundreds of healthy bone marrow donors. At the time of sampling, every cohort member was nominally healthy, though immune exposures that went unrecorded were likely present. The donor tested CMV seronegative, placing the donor among the 350 to 400 seronegative members of the cohort. Every donor gave a peripheral blood sample, and the peripheral blood mononuclear cells from that sample were used for TCR beta sequencing. The Qiagen DNeasy Blood Extraction Kit was used to extract genomic DNA from the blood cell samples. As encoded in the germline V gene, CDR1 is SGHRS while CDR2 is YFSETQ. The CDR3 holds 14 amino acids from the cysteine to the phenylalanine. The read is trimmed to its CDR3 DNA, 42 bases read in frame from base 1. V is cut back by 1 base and J by 2 bases, with 2 bases in the junction unmatched.

The sequence derives from a man in his forties in good health and CMV-seronegative. The sequence links TRBV5-1 to TRBJ1-1; 7 bases in the middle match TRBD1. The sequenced sample was PBMCs. For the CDR3, the sequence is CASSLTGENTEAFF. The nucleotide sequence reads as follows: TGCGCCAGCAGCTTGACAGGGGAAAACACTGAAGCTTTCTTT. The CDR3, completed at both ends by the reference TRBV5-1 and TRBJ1-1 genes, gives the full variable domain KAGVTQTPRYLIKTRGQQVTLSCSPISGHRSVSWYQQTPGQGLQFLFEYFSETQRNKGNFPGRFSGRQFSNSRSEMNVSTLELGDSALYLCASSLTGENTEAFFGQGTRLTVV.